The T cell receptor beta chain described here comes from a study of T and B cells in COVID-19 patients. TRB was amplified from around 230-520 ng of blood genomic DNA. The CDR3 consists of 14 residues. Per germline, CDR1 SQVTM and CDR2 ANQGSEA. The trim removed 6 bases at V and 5 bases at J, leaving 10 bases unmatched. This clonotype is classed as medium-sized (0.01 to 0.1%). Antigen unknown. Study-wide points: At recovery TRB diversity and richness exceeded healthy donors, after highly clonal active COVID-19 repertoires.

BIOMED2 TRB-A/B primer pools were used in multiplex TRB PCR. TCRdb used MiXCR to reprocess the multiplex PCR reads, holding one entry per CDR3 protein. The top ten hold approximately 15% of the sample, which has 15,000 to 20,000 distinct CDR3 sequences, 35% to 45% seen once. V usage is TRBV29-1 and J usage is TRBJ2-3, with TRBD1 identical over 8 bases. The receptor comes from a human donor with active COVID-19. The sequencing sample was made of blood. The CDR3 nucleotides are TGCAGCGTAGAGACTACAGGGGGAGGAGATACGCAGTATTTT. Encoded protein: CSVETTGGGDTQYF.